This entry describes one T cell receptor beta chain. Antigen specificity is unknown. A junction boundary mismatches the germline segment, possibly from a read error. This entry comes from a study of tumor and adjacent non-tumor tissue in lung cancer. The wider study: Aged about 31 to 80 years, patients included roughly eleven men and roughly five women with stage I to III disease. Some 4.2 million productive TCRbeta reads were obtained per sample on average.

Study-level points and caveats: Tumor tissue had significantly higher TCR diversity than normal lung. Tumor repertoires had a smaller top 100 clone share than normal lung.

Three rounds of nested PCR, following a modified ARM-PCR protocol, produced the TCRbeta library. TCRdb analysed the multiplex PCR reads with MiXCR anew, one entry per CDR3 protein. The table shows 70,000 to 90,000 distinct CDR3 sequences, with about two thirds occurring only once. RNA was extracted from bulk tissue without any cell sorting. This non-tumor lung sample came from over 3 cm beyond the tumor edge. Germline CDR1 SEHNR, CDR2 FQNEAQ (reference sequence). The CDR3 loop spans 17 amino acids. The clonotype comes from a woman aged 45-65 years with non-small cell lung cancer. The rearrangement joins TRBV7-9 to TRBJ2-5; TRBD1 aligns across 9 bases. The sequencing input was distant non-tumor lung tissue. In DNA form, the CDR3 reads TGTGACAGCAGCCCATTAAAGGGACAGGGTAACCAAGAGACCCAGTACTTC. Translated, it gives CDSSPLKGQGNQETQYF.